A selection of T cell receptor beta chains follows, all from one sample in a study of shared clonotypes between healthy human individuals. Sequenced by immunoSEQ multiplex PCR; TCRdb stores in-frame clones only, minus some. The profile shows about half a million clones, around 74% of them singletons. Sequences were obtained from PBMCs. The receptor set was obtained from a woman in her thirties or forties in good health. Some clones in this sample may be carry-over from other donors' samples. The CDR3 runs from the conserved cysteine through the conserved F or W. The D gene is left open where the match is weak. The listing skips clone size in some rows; elsewhere it reads once, few, many or a size class.

>.|TRBV4-3|TRBJ2-1|TRBD2
CASSQGLAGGLNSYNEQFF
TGCGCCAGCAGCCAGGGACTAGCGGGAGGGCTAAACTCCTACAATGAGCAGTTCTTC
>.|TRBV6-1|TRBJ1-1|.
CASSFGRGVNTEAFF
TGTGCCAGCAGTTTTGGCAGGGGTGTGAACACTGAAGCTTTCTTT
>once|TRBV2|TRBJ2-2|.
CASSPGANTGELFF
TGTGCCAGCAGTCCGGGGGCGAACACCGGGGAGCTGTTTTTT
>.|TRBV9|TRBJ2-1|.
CASSVIPGVEQFF
TGTGCCAGCAGCGTAATACCGGGAGTGGAGCAGTTCTTC
>few|TRBV11-2|TRBJ1-2|.
CASSLTGGGATNGYTF
TGTGCCAGCAGCTTAACTGGGGGGGGCGCGACGAATGGCTACACCTTC
>.|TRBV7-9|TRBJ2-3|TRBD2
CASSYRLAGSTDTQYF
TGTGCCAGCAGCTACCGACTAGCGGGTAGCACAGATACGCAGTATTTT
>.|TRBV5-4|TRBJ2-1|TRBD2
CASSEGTSGYNEQFF
TGTGCCAGCAGCGAAGGGACTAGCGGTTACAATGAGCAGTTCTTC
>.|TRBV6-1|TRBJ2-7|.
CASSEDGGWYEQYF
TGTGCCAGCAGTGAAGACGGGGGCTGGTACGAGCAGTACTTC
>.|TRBV28|TRBJ1-1|.
CASSFLDWNTEAFF
TGTGCCAGCAGTTTTCTGGATTGGAACACTGAAGCTTTCTTT
>.|TRBV4-1|TRBJ2-7|.
CASSQGSRRAYEQYF
TGCGCCAGCAGCCAAGGGTCGAGGAGGGCCTACGAGCAGTACTTC
>.|TRBV4-3|TRBJ2-7|.
CASSQTAFSYEQYF
TGCGCCAGCAGCCAGACAGCCTTCTCCTACGAGCAGTACTTC
>.|TRBV6-6|TRBJ1-4|.
CASSYKALGNEKLFF
TGTGCCAGCAGTTACAAGGCGTTGGGAAATGAAAAACTGTTTTTT
>.|TRBV5-4|TRBJ2-5|.
CASSLGVGQETQYF
TGTGCCAGCAGCTTGGGGGTCGGCCAAGAGACCCAGTACTTC
>.|TRBV7-9|TRBJ2-2|TRBD1
CASSTQGTGELFF
TGTGCCAGCAGCACACAGGGGACCGGGGAGCTGTTTTTT
>.|TRBV4-2|TRBJ2-2|TRBD1
CASSQARTGLTGELFF
TGTGCCAGCAGCCAAGCTCGGACAGGACTGACCGGGGAGCTGTTTTTT
>.|TRBV28|TRBJ2-6|.
CASSLSFQGNTGANVLTF
TGTGCCAGCAGTTTAAGTTTTCAGGGAAATACTGGGGCCAACGTCCTGACTTTC
>.|TRBV18|TRBJ2-4|.
CASSPRATSAGNIQYF
TGTGCCAGCTCACCCCGGGCCACGAGCGCGGGAAACATTCAGTACTTC
>.|TRBV30|TRBJ1-5|.
CAWTVYSDPYNQPQHF
TGTGCCTGGACCGTTTACAGTGACCCTTATAATCAGCCCCAGCATTTT
>few|TRBV7-3|TRBJ2-2|TRBD2
CASSLELAGTGELFF
TGTGCCAGCAGCTTAGAACTAGCGGGCACCGGGGAGCTGTTTTTT
>.|TRBV28|TRBJ1-4|.
CASTGGGIEKLFF
TGTGCCAGCACCGGGGGAGGGATTGAAAAACTGTTTTTT
>.|TRBV7-3|TRBJ2-5|.
CASSLLGQGSETQYF
TGTGCCAGCAGCCTACTGGGGCAGGGATCGGAGACCCAGTACTTC
>.|TRBV6-1|TRBJ2-2|.
CASSEEPNTGELFF
TGTGCCAGCAGTGAAGAACCTAACACCGGGGAGCTGTTTTTT
>.|TRBV7-2|TRBJ1-3|.
CASRLYSGNTIYF
TGTGCCAGCAGGCTTTACTCTGGAAACACCATATATTTT
>.|TRBV11-2|TRBJ1-5|TRBD1
CASSAVEGARNQPQHF
TGTGCCAGCAGTGCGGTGGAGGGGGCTCGCAATCAGCCCCAGCATTTT
>.|TRBV5-4|TRBJ2-5|TRBD2
CASSSPSGRAQETQYF
TGTGCCAGCAGCTCACCTAGCGGGAGGGCCCAAGAGACCCAGTACTTC
>.|TRBV11-2|TRBJ2-7|.
CASSLDGGAFSYEQYF
TGTGCCAGCAGCTTAGACGGAGGGGCCTTCTCCTACGAGCAGTACTTC
>once|TRBV7-9|TRBJ2-7|.
CASSLGQSDYEQYF
TGTGCCAGCAGCTTAGGGCAGAGCGACTACGAGCAGTACTTC
>few|TRBV28|TRBJ2-2|.
CASSPQNTGELFF
TGTGCCAGCAGTCCCCAGAACACCGGGGAGCTGTTTTTT
>.|TRBV7-3|TRBJ1-1|.
CASSSDGNTEAFF
TGTGCCAGCAGCTCCGACGGGAACACTGAAGCTTTCTTT
>.|TRBV6-5|TRBJ2-1|TRBD2
CASSRGLAGSEFF
TGTGCCAGCAGCCGCGGACTAGCGGGATCCGAGTTCTTC
>once|TRBV9|TRBJ2-3|.
CASSVGLSTDTQYF
TGTGCCAGCAGCGTGGGGCTTAGCACAGATACGCAGTATTTT
>.|TRBV4-1|TRBJ2-1|TRBD2
CASSQSSGSYNEQFF
TGCGCCAGCAGCCAAAGTAGCGGGAGCTACAATGAGCAGTTCTTC
>.|TRBV30|TRBJ2-7|.
CAWSVGRSGYEQYF
TGTGCCTGGAGTGTAGGCAGGTCGGGCTACGAGCAGTACTTC
>.|TRBV19|TRBJ1-5|.
CASSIEMSGLYRNQPQHF
TGTGCCAGTAGTATTGAAATGAGCGGATTATATCGCAATCAGCCCCAGCATTTT
>.|TRBV5-8|TRBJ2-6|TRBD1
CASSLGQGEPGANVLTF
TGTGCCAGCAGCTTGGGACAGGGAGAACCTGGGGCCAACGTCCTGACTTTC
>.|TRBV5-8|TRBJ2-2|.
CASSLGYANTGELFF
TGTGCCAGCAGCTTGGGGTATGCGAACACCGGGGAGCTGTTTTTT
>.|TRBV7-3|TRBJ2-2|.
CASSLGGVSTGELFF
TGTGCCAGCAGCCTGGGTGGGGTTTCCACCGGGGAGCTGTTTTTT
>.|TRBV9|TRBJ2-1|.
CASSVEVRYNEQFF
TGTGCCAGCAGCGTAGAGGTCAGATACAATGAGCAGTTCTTC
>.|TRBV27|TRBJ1-2|.
CAPKPVPHYGYTF
TGTGCCCCGAAACCGGTTCCCCACTATGGCTACACCTTC
>.|TRBV4-1|TRBJ1-5|TRBD1
CASSQDRGQPQHF
TGCGCCAGCAGCCAAGACAGGGGGCAGCCCCAGCATTTT
>.|TRBV15|TRBJ2-3|.
CATSRTSTDTQYF
TGTGCCACCAGCAGAACTAGCACAGATACGCAGTATTTT
>.|TRBV5-1|TRBJ2-7|TRBD2
CASRLSSGRTYEQYF
TGCGCCAGCAGGTTGTCTAGCGGGCGAACCTACGAGCAGTACTTC
>few|TRBV7-3|TRBJ1-2|TRBD1
CASSSGQGYGYTF
TGTGCCAGCAGCTCGGGACAGGGATATGGCTACACCTTC
>.|TRBV10-3|TRBJ2-3|TRBD2
CAISPGTSGRAGTDTQYF
TGTGCCATCAGTCCCGGGACTAGCGGGAGGGCGGGGACAGATACGCAGTATTTT
>.|TRBV9|TRBJ2-3|.
CASSVAANTDTQYF
TGTGCCAGCAGCGTAGCTGCTAACACAGATACGCAGTATTTT
>.|TRBV7-7|TRBJ2-1|.
CASSPVATGEGEQFF
TGTGCCAGCAGTCCCGTTGCGACGGGAGAAGGCGAGCAGTTCTTC
>many|TRBV5-4|TRBJ2-5|.
CASSSGGLVIETQYF
TGTGCCAGCAGCTCAGGCGGGTTAGTCATAGAGACCCAGTACTTC
>.|TRBV28|TRBJ2-1|.
CASTNPSYNEQFF
TGTGCCAGCACTAATCCCTCCTACAATGAGCAGTTCTTC
>.|TRBV18|TRBJ1-5|.
CASSPAHHSNQPQHF
TGTGCCAGCTCCCCCGCCCACCATAGCAATCAGCCCCAGCATTTT
>.|TRBV28|TRBJ2-1|TRBD2
CASSQGLAHGFYNEQFF
TGTGCCAGCAGCCAGGGACTAGCGCATGGTTTCTACAATGAGCAGTTCTTC
>.|TRBV11-3|TRBJ2-5|TRBD1
CASSLGTGKWETQYF
TGTGCCAGCAGCTTGGGGACAGGGAAATGGGAGACCCAGTACTTC
>.|TRBV6-4|TRBJ2-1|.
CASSVERSGSDEQFF
TGTGCCAGCAGTGTGGAGCGGAGTGGGTCCGATGAGCAGTTCTTC
>.|TRBV13|TRBJ1-4|.
CASSLGGPTNEKLFF
TGTGCCAGCAGCTTAGGAGGGCCTACTAATGAAAAACTGTTTTTT
>.|TRBV27|TRBJ1-1|TRBD1
CASGPGGGIPEAFF
TGTGCCAGCGGACCAGGGGGCGGGATCCCTGAAGCTTTCTTT
>.|TRBV30|TRBJ1-6|.
CAWSAVTGNSPLHF
TGTGCCTGGAGTGCGGTCACTGGGAATTCACCCCTCCACTTT
>.|TRBV4-3|TRBJ1-3|.
CASSQDSGAGNTIYF
TGCGCCAGCAGCCAAGATTCCGGAGCAGGAAACACCATATATTTT
>.|TRBV7-5|TRBJ2-1|.
CVRSSRGTSGRVGSVNKYNEQFF
TGTGTCAGAAGCTCCCGCGGGACTAGCGGGAGGGTGGGTTCGGTCAATAAATACAATGAGCAGTTCTTC
>once|TRBV19|TRBJ2-5|.
CASSPGWGPGAQYF
TGTGCCAGTAGTCCTGGCTGGGGACCCGGGGCCCAGTACTTC